One sample yielded the 17 T cell receptor beta chains listed below, sequenced in a study of blood T cell repertoires in COVID-19. TCRdb's copy holds only in-frame clones and misses some; the assay was immunoSEQ multiplex PCR. The sample contains 85,000 to 110,000 clones, roughly 84% of which appear only once. Material for sequencing was peripheral blood. These receptors all stem from a human donor in a cohort sampled during active or convalescent COVID-19.

J is TRBJ2-7 and V is TRBV6-5; TRBD1 aligns across 10 bases. Germline lookup yields CDR1 MNHEY and CDR2 SVGAGI. The CDR3 spans 16 residues. V trimming: 4 bases; J trimming: 5 bases; junction bases outside the gene matches: 11. CDR3 bases: TGTGCCAGCAGTTTTTTTCGACAGGGGGCGCGAGACGAGCAGTACTTC. Translated, it gives CASSFFRQGARDEQYF.

This sequence joins TRBV7-6 and TRBJ2-3; 9 bases fit TRBD1. Germline CDR1 and CDR2: SGHVS and FNYEAQ. The junction had 8 bases not matched to a gene; V was cut back by 5 bases and J by 2 bases. The CDR3 is 16 amino acids. The CDR3 protein is CASSPRGQGITDTQYF. DNA of the CDR3: TGTGCCAGCAGCCCACGGGGACAGGGTATCACAGATACGCAGTATTTT.

The chain combines TRBV5-1 with TRBJ2-7, with 11 positions matching TRBD2. Trimming took 4 bases from V and 2 from J; bases not matched to a gene: 2. CDR3 size: 14 residues. Looked up from germline, CDR1 is SGHRS and CDR2 is YFSETQ. CDR3 bases: TGCGCCAGCAGCGGTAGCGGGGGGGCCTACGAGCAGTACTTC. Translating it yields CASSGSGGAYEQYF.

The genes are TRBV6-5 and TRBJ2-7; no definite D call. This CDR3 spans 11 amino acids. Trimming pared 5 bases from V and 7 bases from J, leaving 9 bases between. Germline CDR1 and CDR2: MNHEY and SVGAGI. CDR3 nucleotide sequence: TGTGCCAGCAGTACCTCGACAGAGCAGTACTTC. Amino acid sequence: CASSTSTEQYF.

The chain uses TRBV19 and TRBJ1-4; 8 nucleotides line up with TRBD1. The CDR3 is 15 amino acids. With V trimmed by 0 bases and J by 7 bases, 4 bases remained unmatched. CDR1 and CDR2 from the germline V gene are LNHDA and SQIVND (reference sequence). DNA of the CDR3: TGTGCCAGTAGTATAGAGGACAGGGTTTTTGAAAAACTGTTTTTT. This gives the protein CASSIEDRVFEKLFF.

V is TRBV6-5 and J is TRBJ2-2, with D possibly being TRBD1 (5 bases). The V end lost 0 bases, the J end lost 1 base, and 9 bases lay between the germline ends. Germline V gene lookup returns CDR1 MNHEY and CDR2 SVGAGI. CDR3 size: 16 residues. The CDR3 DNA sequence: TGTGCCAGCAGTTACTCGGTAACAGGGAACACCGGGGAGCTGTTTTTT. Residues: CASSYSVTGNTGELFF.

J is TRBJ1-5 and V is TRBV11-3; D gene unclear. Germline V lookup: CDR1 SGHNT, CDR2 YENEEA. CDR3 length equals 13 residues. The CDR3 protein is CARISSGNQPQHF. The DNA for the CDR3 is TGTGCTAGAATCTCGTCCGGCAATCAGCCCCAGCATTTT.

The chain couples TRBV5-1 to TRBJ1-4; D is unresolved. The CDR3 loop spans 13 amino acids. Germline assignment: CDR1 SGHRS and CDR2 YFSETQ. V gave up 3 bases and J gave up 8 bases, with 11 bases separating them. For the CDR3, the DNA is TGCGCCAGCAGCTCTAGACCAGAGGAAAAACTGTTTTTT. Amino acids: CASSSRPEEKLFF.

The rearrangement joins TRBV19 to TRBJ2-1; D is possibly TRBD2 (5 bases). The CDR3 spans 16 residues. Trimming took off 7 bases at V and 12 bases at J, with 28 bases between the two ends. Germline V CDR1 and CDR2: LNHDA, SQIVND (reference sequence). This CDR3 is CASTPGWLPAGVRQFF. The CDR3 DNA follows: TGTGCCAGTACCCCCGGGTGGCTACCTGCCGGGGTGAGGCAGTTCTTC.

The V and J genes are TRBV18 and TRBJ1-1, with TRBD1 matching 8 bases. This CDR3 spans 19 amino acids. The V and J ends lost 6 bases and 1 base, in that order; junction bases with no gene match: 19. Germline V gene lookup returns CDR1 KGHSH and CDR2 LQKENI. The chain's CDR3 is CASSAKRVRPGTGNTEAFF. Written as DNA, the CDR3 is TGTGCCAGCTCGGCAAAACGGGTCCGGCCCGGGACAGGGAACACTGAAGCTTTCTTT. Filled out from reference TRBV18 and TRBJ1-1, the complete variable domain reads NAGVMQNPRHLVRRRGQEARLRCSPMKGHSHVYWYRQLPEEGLKFMVYLQKENIIDESGMPKERFSAEFPKEGPSILRIQQVVRGDSAAYFCASSAKRVRPGTGNTEAFFGQGTRLTVV.

The rearrangement links TRBV7-3 to TRBJ2-1; TRBD2 matches at 12 bases. Germline lookup yields CDR1 SGHTA and CDR2 FQGTGA. There are 14 residues in the CDR3. Trimming at V came to 5 bases and at J to 12 bases, leaving 8 bases not matched to a gene. This CDR3 is CASSTGLAGAGQFF. DNA for the CDR3: TGTGCCAGCAGCACGGGACTAGCGGGCGCGGGGCAGTTCTTC.

CDR3 sequence: CAGTGRNEQYF. DNA of the CDR3: TGTGCGGGGACAGGGAGAAACGAGCAGTACTTC. The chain couples TRBV12-5 to TRBJ2-7; 9 bases agree with TRBD1. The CDR3 consists of 11 residues. The V gene's germline CDR1 is LGHNT and CDR2 FRNRAP.

The V call is TRBV4-1, the J call TRBJ2-1, with a tentative D call TRBD1 (6 bases). The CDR3 runs 18 residues. V gave up 2 bases and J gave up 0 bases, with 17 bases separating them. Germline lookup yields CDR1 MGHRA and CDR2 YSYEKL. Written as DNA, the CDR3 is TGCGCCAGCAGCCAACAAGGGACACTCAGCAGCTCCTACAATGAGCAGTTCTTC. Protein sequence: CASSQQGTLSSSYNEQFF.

This chain uses TRBV30 with TRBJ2-7; 8 nucleotides line up with TRBD2. Per germline, CDR1 GTSNPN and CDR2 SVGIG (reference sequence). V gave up 4 bases and J gave up 4 bases; unmatched junction bases: 6. The CDR3 is 13 amino acids. The DNA of the CDR3 is TGTGCCTGGAACCAGAAGCGGGGGTACGAGCAGTACTTC. Protein product: CAWNQKRGYEQYF. Full variable domain (remainder filled in from reference TRBV30 and TRBJ2-7): SQTIHQWPATLVQPVGSPLSLECTVEGTSNPNLYWYRQAAGRGLQLLFYSVGIGQISSEVPQNLSASRPQDRQFILSSKKLLLSDSGFYLCAWNQKRGYEQYFGPGTRLTVT.

The chain recombines TRBV7-9 with TRBJ1-5; D unresolved. V lost 5 bases and J 2 bases, leaving 13 bases between the germline ends. Germline V gene sequence: CDR1 SEHNR, CDR2 FQNEAQ (reference sequence). CDR3 length equals 15 residues. CDR3 protein: CASSRSDFGNQPQHF. CDR3 sequence (DNA): TGTGCCAGCAGCCGCAGTGATTTTGGCAATCAGCCCCAGCATTTT. Combining the CDR3 with reference TRBV7-9 and TRBJ1-5 gives the whole variable domain DTGVSQNPRHKITKRGQNVTFRCDPISEHNRLYWYRQTLGQGPEFLTYFQNEAQLEKSRLLSDRFSAERPKGSFSTLEIQRTEQGDSAMYLCASSRSDFGNQPQHFGDGTRLSIL.

J is TRBJ1-1 and V is TRBV6-5; no definite D call. The CDR3 extends over 13 amino acids. CDR1 and CDR2 (germline): MNHEY, SVGAGI. V dropped 5 bases and J dropped 1 base, with 8 bases sitting between them. The CDR3 is CASSLRRNTEAFF. Here the CDR3 DNA reads TGTGCCAGCAGTCTTCGGAGGAACACTGAAGCTTTCTTT.

The chain uses TRBV7-9 and TRBJ1-5; 8 bases map to TRBD1. This CDR3 is 16 amino acids long. Germline V CDR1 and CDR2: SEHNR, FQNEAQ (reference sequence). Trimming cost V 5 bases and J 3 bases; bases outside gene matches: 9. The CDR3 region is CASSGWDRISNQPQHF. CDR3 DNA sequence: TGTGCCAGCAGCGGCTGGGACAGGATTTCCAATCAGCCCCAGCATTTT.